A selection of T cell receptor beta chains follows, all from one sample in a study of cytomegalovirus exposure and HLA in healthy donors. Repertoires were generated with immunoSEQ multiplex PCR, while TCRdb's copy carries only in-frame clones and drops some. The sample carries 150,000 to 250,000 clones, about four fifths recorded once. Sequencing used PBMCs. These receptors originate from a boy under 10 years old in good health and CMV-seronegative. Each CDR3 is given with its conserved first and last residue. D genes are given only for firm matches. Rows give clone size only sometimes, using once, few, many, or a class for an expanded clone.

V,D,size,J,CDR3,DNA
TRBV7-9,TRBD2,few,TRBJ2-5,CASSLRGGETQYF,TGTGCCAGCAGCTTACGGGGGGGGGAGACCCAGTACTTC
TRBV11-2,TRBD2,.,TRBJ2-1,CASSLERGGAGEQFF,TGTGCCAGCAGCTTAGAGCGGGGGGGAGCGGGAGAGCAGTTCTTC
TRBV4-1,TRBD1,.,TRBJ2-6,CASSHSTGAGANVLTF,TGCGCCAGCAGCCATTCGACAGGGGCCGGGGCCAACGTCCTGACTTTC
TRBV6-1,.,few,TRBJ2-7,CASSEAWGGGYEQYF,TGTGCCAGCAGTGAAGCTTGGGGAGGGGGCTACGAGCAGTACTTC
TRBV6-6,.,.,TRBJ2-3,CASSWVQLQFTPQYF,TGTGCCAGCAGCTGGGTGCAGTTACAGTTCACACCGCAGTATTTT
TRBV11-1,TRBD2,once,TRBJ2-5,CASRLVGGAETQYF,TGTGCCAGCAGACTCGTCGGGGGGGCGGAGACCCAGTACTTC
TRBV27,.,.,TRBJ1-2,CASSLGGDYGYTF,TGTGCCAGCAGTTTGGGAGGTGACTATGGCTACACCTTC
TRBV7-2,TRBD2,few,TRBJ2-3,CASSRGGRTDTQYF,TGTGCCAGCAGTCGGGGGGGCCGAACAGATACGCAGTATTTT
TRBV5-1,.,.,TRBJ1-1,CASSLEAGAEAFF,TGCGCCAGCAGCTTGGAAGCGGGAGCTGAAGCTTTCTTT
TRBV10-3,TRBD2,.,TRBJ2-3,CAISARAGDGPDTQYF,TGTGCCATCAGTGCTCGAGCGGGGGATGGGCCAGATACGCAGTATTTT
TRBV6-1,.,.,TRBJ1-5,CASSELVGSQPQHF,TGTGCCAGCAGTGAACTAGTAGGGAGTCAGCCCCAGCATTTT
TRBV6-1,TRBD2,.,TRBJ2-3,CASAGPAGDTQYF,TGTGCCAGCGCGGGACCAGCGGGGGATACGCAGTATTTT
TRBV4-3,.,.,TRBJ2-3,CASSQALTDTQYF,TGCGCCAGCAGCCAAGCTCTCACAGATACGCAGTATTTT
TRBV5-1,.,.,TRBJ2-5,CASSAAGETQYF,TGCGCCAGCAGCGCGGCAGGGGAGACCCAGTACTTC